The entry below describes one T cell receptor (beta chain). This PCR relied on a set of 60 Vbeta primers and 13 Jbeta primers. Method: immunoSEQ multiplex PCR; TCRdb's copy keeps in-frame clones and lacks some. The table has approximately 120,000 clones, over 65% seen once. The data were obtained in a study of cytomegalovirus exposure and HLA in healthy donors. CDR3 length equals 13 residues. With 7 bases removed from V and 0 bases from J, the gap between germline ends came to 10 bases. Germline V gives CDR1 SGHRS, CDR2 YFSETQ. The sequence derives from a man aged 50 to 59 in good health and CMV-seronegative. The chain uses TRBV5-1 and TRBJ1-2, with D maybe TRBD1 (5 bases). Sequenced: PBMCs. The CDR3 loop reads CASSQGSNYGYTF. CDR3 DNA sequence: TGCGCCAGCTCCCAGGGTTCTAACTATGGCTACACCTTC.